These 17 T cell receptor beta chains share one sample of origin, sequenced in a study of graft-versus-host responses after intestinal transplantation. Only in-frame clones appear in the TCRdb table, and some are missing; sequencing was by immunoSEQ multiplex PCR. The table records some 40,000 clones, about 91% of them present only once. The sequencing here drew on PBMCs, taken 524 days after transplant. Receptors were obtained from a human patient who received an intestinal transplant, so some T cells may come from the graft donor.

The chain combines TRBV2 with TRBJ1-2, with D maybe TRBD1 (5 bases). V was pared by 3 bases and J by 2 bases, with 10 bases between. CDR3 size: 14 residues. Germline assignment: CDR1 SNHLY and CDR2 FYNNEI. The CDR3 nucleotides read TGTGCCAGCAGTGACCGGGCAGGGAACTATGGCTACACCTTC. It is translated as CASSDRAGNYGYTF.

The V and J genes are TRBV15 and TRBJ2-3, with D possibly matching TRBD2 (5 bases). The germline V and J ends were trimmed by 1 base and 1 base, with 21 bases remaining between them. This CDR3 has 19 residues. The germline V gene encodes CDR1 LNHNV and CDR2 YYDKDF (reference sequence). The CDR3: CATSRGGLKGTLGTDTQYF. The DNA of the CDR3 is TGTGCCACCAGCAGAGGAGGACTCAAGGGAACTCTGGGCACAGATACGCAGTATTTT.

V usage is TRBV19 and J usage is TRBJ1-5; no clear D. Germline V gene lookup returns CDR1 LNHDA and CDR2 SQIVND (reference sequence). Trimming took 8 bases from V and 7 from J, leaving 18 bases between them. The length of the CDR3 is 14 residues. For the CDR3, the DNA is TGTGCCAGTTCTCGTCCCCCCCTTGGGCAGCCCCAGCATTTT. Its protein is CASSRPPLGQPQHF.

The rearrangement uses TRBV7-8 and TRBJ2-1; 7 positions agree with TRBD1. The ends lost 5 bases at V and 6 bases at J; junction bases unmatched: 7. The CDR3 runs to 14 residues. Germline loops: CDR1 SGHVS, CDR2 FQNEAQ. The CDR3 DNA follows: TGTGCCAGCAGCCGAGGGGGCGCGGGCAATGAGCAGTTCTTC. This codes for CASSRGGAGNEQFF.

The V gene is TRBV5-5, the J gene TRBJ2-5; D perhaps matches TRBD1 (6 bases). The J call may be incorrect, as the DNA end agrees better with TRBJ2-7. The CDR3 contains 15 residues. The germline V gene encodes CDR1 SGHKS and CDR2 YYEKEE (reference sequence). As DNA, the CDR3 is TGTGCCAGCAGCTTCTCAGGGGCGTTGGGGAACGAGCAGTACTTC. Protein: CASSFSGALGNEQYF.

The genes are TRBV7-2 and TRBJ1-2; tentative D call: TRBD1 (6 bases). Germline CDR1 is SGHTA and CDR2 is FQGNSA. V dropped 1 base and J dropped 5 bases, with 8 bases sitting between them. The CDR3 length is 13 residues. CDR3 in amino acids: CASSLGTEYGYTF. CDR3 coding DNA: TGTGCCAGCAGCTTAGGGACAGAATATGGCTACACCTTC.

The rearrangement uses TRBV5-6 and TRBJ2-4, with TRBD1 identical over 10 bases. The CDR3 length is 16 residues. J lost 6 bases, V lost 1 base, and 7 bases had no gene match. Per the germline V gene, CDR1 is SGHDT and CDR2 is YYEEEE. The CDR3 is CASSLPGTGALNIQYF. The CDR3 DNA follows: TGTGCCAGCAGCTTGCCCGGGACAGGGGCTCTAAACATTCAGTACTTC. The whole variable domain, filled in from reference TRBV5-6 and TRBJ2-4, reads DAGVTQSPTHLIKTRGQQVTLRCSPKSGHDTVSWYQQALGQGPQFIFQYYEEEERQRGNFPDRFSGHQFPNYSSELNVNALLLGDSALYLCASSLPGTGALNIQYFGAGTRLSVL.

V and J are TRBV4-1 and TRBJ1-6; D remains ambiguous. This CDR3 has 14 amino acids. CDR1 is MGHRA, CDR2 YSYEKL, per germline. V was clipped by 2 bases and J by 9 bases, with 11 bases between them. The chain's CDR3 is CASSQPTTPSPLHF. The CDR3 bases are TGCGCCAGCAGCCAACCAACAACTCCTTCACCCCTCCACTTT.

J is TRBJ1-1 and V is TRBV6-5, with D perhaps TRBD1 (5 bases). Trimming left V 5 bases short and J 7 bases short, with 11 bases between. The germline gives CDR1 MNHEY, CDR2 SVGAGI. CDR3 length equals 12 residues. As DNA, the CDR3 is TGTGCCAGCAGTCCCGTGGGGGTTGAAGCTTTCTTT. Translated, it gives CASSPVGVEAFF.

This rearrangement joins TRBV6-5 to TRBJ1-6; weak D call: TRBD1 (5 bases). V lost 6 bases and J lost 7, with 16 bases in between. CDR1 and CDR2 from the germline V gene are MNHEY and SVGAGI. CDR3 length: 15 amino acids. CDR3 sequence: CASSYGRAGNSPLHF. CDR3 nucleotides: TGTGCCAGCAGCTACGGGCGGGCAGGGAATTCACCCCTCCACTTT.

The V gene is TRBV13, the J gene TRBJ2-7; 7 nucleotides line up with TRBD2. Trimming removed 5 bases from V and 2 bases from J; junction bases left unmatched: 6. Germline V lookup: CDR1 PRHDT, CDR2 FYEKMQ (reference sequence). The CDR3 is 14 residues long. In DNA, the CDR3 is TGTGCCAGCAGCGGCGGACTAGACGCCTACGAGCAGTACTTC. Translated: CASSGGLDAYEQYF.

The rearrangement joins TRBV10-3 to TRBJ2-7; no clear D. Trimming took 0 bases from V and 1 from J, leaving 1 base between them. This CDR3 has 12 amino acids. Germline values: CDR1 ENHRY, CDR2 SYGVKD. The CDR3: CAISESSYEQYF. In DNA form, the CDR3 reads TGTGCCATCAGTGAGTCATCCTACGAGCAGTACTTC.

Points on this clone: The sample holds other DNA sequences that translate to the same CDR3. The CDR3 protein is CASSPQQANYGYTF. The CDR3 DNA sequence: TGTGCCAGCTCACCACAACAGGCTAACTATGGCTACACCTTC. J is TRBJ1-2 and V is TRBV18; D may be TRBD1 (5 bases). Germline CDR1 and CDR2: KGHSH and LQKENI. CDR3 length: 14 amino acids. V was pared by 1 base and J by 0 bases, with 6 bases between.

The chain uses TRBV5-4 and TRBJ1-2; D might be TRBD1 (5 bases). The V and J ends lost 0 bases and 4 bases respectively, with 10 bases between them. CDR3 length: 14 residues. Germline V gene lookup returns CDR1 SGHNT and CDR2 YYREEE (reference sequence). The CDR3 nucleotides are TGTGCCAGCAGCTTGGCAGGGCCCTTCTATGGCTACACCTTC. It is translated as CASSLAGPFYGYTF.

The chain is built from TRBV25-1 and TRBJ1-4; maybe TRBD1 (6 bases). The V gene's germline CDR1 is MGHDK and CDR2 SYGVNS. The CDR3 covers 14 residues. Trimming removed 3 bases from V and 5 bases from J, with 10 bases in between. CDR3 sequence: CASSEGGGNEKLFF. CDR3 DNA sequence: TGTGCCAGCAGTGAGGGAGGGGGGAATGAAAAACTGTTTTTT.

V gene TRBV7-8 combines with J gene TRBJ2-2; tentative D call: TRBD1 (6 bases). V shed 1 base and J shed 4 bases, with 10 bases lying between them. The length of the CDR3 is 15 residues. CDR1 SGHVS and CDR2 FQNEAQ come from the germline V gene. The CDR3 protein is CASSLGRGFTGELFF. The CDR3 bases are TGTGCCAGCAGCTTAGGCAGGGGATTCACCGGGGAGCTGTTTTTT.

CDR3 loop: CAISERLAGAGELFF. As DNA, the CDR3 is TGTGCCATCAGTGAGAGACTAGCGGGAGCCGGGGAGCTGTTTTTT. The V and J genes are TRBV10-3 and TRBJ2-2; TRBD2 agrees at 12 bases. The CDR3 contains 15 residues. Germline trimming cut 2 bases from V and 6 bases from J; bases unmatched to any gene: 1. Per the germline V gene, CDR1 is ENHRY and CDR2 is SYGVKD.